This TCR beta chain was sequenced in a study of cytomegalovirus exposure and HLA in healthy donors. Germline V gene data show CDR1 as MGHDK and CDR2 as SYGVNS. CDR3 size: 14 residues. V shed 4 bases, J shed 4 bases, and the junction held 5 bases outside the gene matches. Primers: 60 Vbeta forward and 13 Jbeta reverse. Sequenced by immunoSEQ multiplex PCR; TCRdb stores in-frame clones only, minus some. The profile shows 100,000 or so clones, 82% of them singletons. The chain links TRBV25-1 to TRBJ2-7, with 9 bases lining up with TRBD1. The origin of this receptor is a man aged 25 to 40 in good health and CMV-seropositive. Sequencing used PBMCs. The CDR3 sequence is CASSAGQGLYEQYF. The CDR3 coding sequence is TGTGCCAGCAGTGCTGGACAGGGGCTATACGAGCAGTACTTC.